The 12 T cell receptor beta chains presented below share a single source sample, sequenced in a study of Graves' ophthalmopathy and Graves' hyperthyroidism. Amplifying from RNA transcripts, the study obtained TCR beta CDR3 regions. A first-round RT-PCR used HTBI primers, followed by a second-round multiplex PCR. Via MiXCR, TCRdb re-called the multiplex PCR reads, giving one row per CDR3 protein. Of over 650,000 distinct CDR3 sequences listed, roughly 39% are singletons. Sequencing was done on a sample of peripheral blood. The source of these receptors is an adult man with Graves' ophthalmopathy.

The sample holds many counts of this clonotype. V usage is TRBV7-9 and J usage is TRBJ1-5; 7 bases are shared with TRBD1. The junction had 5 bases not matched to a gene; V was cut back by 5 bases and J by 1 base. Per germline, CDR1 SEHNR and CDR2 FQNEAQ (reference sequence). The CDR3 has 15 residues. The CDR3 sequence is CASSHPGQSNQPQHF. The CDR3 DNA reads TGTGCCAGCAGCCACCCGGGACAGAGCAATCAGCCCCAGCATTTT.

This clonotype has a count of ten or more. The chain has TRBV7-9 and TRBJ1-1; D is possibly TRBD1 (5 bases). CDR3 length equals 14 residues. Germline V lookup: CDR1 SEHNR, CDR2 FQNEAQ (reference sequence). Trimming shortened V by 2 bases and J by 4 bases, and 11 bases separated the two germline ends. The CDR3: CASSLKDRGTEAFF. The CDR3 region has the DNA TGTGCCAGCAGCTTAAAGGATAGGGGCACTGAAGCTTTCTTT.

This clonotype has just a few counts. The V call is TRBV9, the J call TRBJ1-4; D is unresolved. CDR3 length: 15 residues. Germline V lookup: CDR1 SGDLS, CDR2 YYNGEE. The germline V and J ends were trimmed by 2 bases and 8 bases, with 16 bases remaining between them. CDR3 in DNA: TGTGCCAGCAGCGTCAGCCCCGGTCAGCGGGAAAAACTGTTTTTT. Its protein is CASSVSPGQREKLFF.

CDR3 region: CASGQGFEQYF. The CDR3 region has the DNA TGTGCCAGCGGACAGGGTTTCGAGCAGTACTTC. This chain links TRBV12-3 or TRBV12-4 with TRBJ2-7; 8 nucleotides match TRBD1. This CDR3 spans 11 amino acids. V was pared by 8 bases and J by 6 bases, with 3 bases of the junction left unmatched.

The gene calls are TRBV7-2 and TRBJ2-5; TRBD1 matches at 10 bases. V gave up 1 base and J gave up 4 bases; unmatched junction bases: 6. The germline gives CDR1 SGHTA, CDR2 FQGNSA. CDR3 length equals 16 residues. DNA of the CDR3: TGTGCCAGCAGCTTAGATCGTGGACAGGGGGTAGAGACCCAGTACTTC. Its protein is CASSLDRGQGVETQYF.

The chain joins TRBV7-9 to TRBJ2-2; D tentatively fits TRBD1 or TRBD2 (6 bases each). Germline V gene data show CDR1 as SEHNR and CDR2 as FQNEAQ (reference sequence). V dropped 3 bases and J dropped 7 bases, with 15 bases sitting between them. This CDR3 spans 15 amino acids. The CDR3 loop is CASSLEGTTRGELFF. As DNA, the CDR3 is TGTGCCAGCAGCTTGGAGGGGACAACGCGCGGGGAGCTGTTTTTT.

The chain is built from TRBV10-3 and TRBJ2-7; 8 bases are a match to TRBD1. Germline V lookup: CDR1 ENHRY, CDR2 SYGVKD. Losses at the gene ends were 10 bases for V and 2 bases for J; bases not matched to a gene: 13. The CDR3 consists of 15 residues. DNA for the CDR3: TGTGCCAGCAGAACTAACGACAGGGGCACCTACGAGCAGTACTTC. It encodes CASRTNDRGTYEQYF.

This clonotype was counted between two and nine times. This chain connects TRBV27 to TRBJ2-5, with TRBD1 matching 7 bases. The CDR3 consists of 16 residues. Germline V CDR1 and CDR2: MNHEY, SMNVEV (reference sequence). V shed 5 bases, J shed 1 base, and the junction held 10 bases outside the gene matches. The CDR3 spells CASSQRGQSIQETQYF. The CDR3 DNA reads TGTGCCAGCAGTCAAAGGGGACAGAGCATCCAAGAGACCCAGTACTTC.

The V call is TRBV5-1, the J call TRBJ1-4, with a weak D call TRBD1 (5 bases). Looked up from germline, CDR1 is SGHRS and CDR2 is YFSETQ. This CDR3 has 17 amino acids. Trimming removed 3 bases from V and 0 bases from J, with 15 bases in between. In DNA, the CDR3 is TGCGCCAGCAGCTCGCCCCAGCAGGGTGCAACTAATGAAAAACTGTTTTTT. Protein: CASSSPQQGATNEKLFF.

The CDR3 protein is CASSRAVYGEKLFF. As DNA, the CDR3 is TGCGCCAGCAGCCGGGCTGTTTACGGGGAAAAACTGTTTTTT. The chain recombines TRBV10-2 with TRBJ1-4; D gene uncertain. V lost 6 bases to trimming and J lost 8 bases, with 16 bases between them. Germline CDR1 WSHSY, CDR2 SAAADI. The CDR3 length is 14 residues.

Comment on this clonotype: A read error is possible here, since a much larger clone lies one base away. Likely a read error: the CDR3 ends without its conserved phenylalanine or tryptophan. The chain joins TRBV6-5 to TRBJ2-7, with D perhaps TRBD2 (6 bases). CDR1 MNHEY and CDR2 SVGAGI come from the germline V gene. The germline V and J ends were trimmed by 5 bases and 5 bases, with 13 bases remaining between them. The CDR3 totals 13 residues. CDR3 in DNA: TGTGCCAGCAGTCCCACTAGGACTAACGAGCAGTACTGC. This encodes CASSPTRTNEQYC.

This clonotype came up once. For the CDR3, the DNA is TGTGCCAGCAGTGATTCGGGGTTCAATCAGCCCCAGCATTTT. It specifies CASSDSGFNQPQHF. V and J are TRBV2 and TRBJ1-5; D unclear. The CDR3 has 14 residues. Per germline, CDR1 SNHLY and CDR2 FYNNEI. The V gene lost 3 bases and the J gene lost 3 bases, with 9 bases spanning the gap.